The 16 T cell receptor beta chains in this list originate from one sample, sequenced in a study of control samples from healthy donors and cancer patients. Profiled with immunoSEQ multiplex PCR; TCRdb holds only in-frame clones, not every one. The data contain 40,000 to 55,000 clones, under 95% of them singletons. The specimen sequenced was PBMCs. Receptors originate from a woman in her thirties or forties with head and neck cancer.

The chain uses TRBV27 and TRBJ2-7; D could derive from TRBD1 or TRBD2 (5 bases each). V gave up 6 bases and J gave up 4 bases, with 16 bases separating them. This CDR3 is built from 14 residues. Germline CDR1 and CDR2: MNHEY and SMNVEV (reference sequence). The CDR3 DNA sequence: TGTGCCAGCAGCCTGGGGGTCCTAAGTTACGAGCAGTACTTC. Protein: CASSLGVLSYEQYF.

This sequence joins TRBV5-1 and TRBJ1-2; weak D call: TRBD1 (5 bases). Trimming stripped 2 bases from V and 7 bases from J, with 15 bases between. Looked up from germline, CDR1 is SGHRS and CDR2 is YFSETQ. This CDR3 region has 14 residues. The CDR3 coding sequence is TGCGCCAGCAGCTTTGAGGGGCCACCCGGTGGCTACACCTTC. This encodes CASSFEGPPGGYTF.

The chain recombines TRBV30 with TRBJ1-5; a weak D match, TRBD1 (5 bases). Per germline, CDR1 GTSNPN and CDR2 SVGIG (reference sequence). This CDR3 is 13 amino acids long. With 3 bases removed from V and 2 bases from J, the gap between germline ends came to 8 bases. DNA of the CDR3: TGTGCCTGGAGGGGAGGGGGCAATCAGCCCCAGCATTTT. Its protein is CAWRGGGNQPQHF.

This chain links TRBV6-5 with TRBJ1-1, with D maybe TRBD1 (6 bases). The CDR3 is 14 amino acids. The V end lost 2 bases, the J end lost 0 bases, and 7 bases lay between the germline ends. CDR1 and CDR2 (germline): MNHEY, SVGAGI. This chain's CDR3 is CASSYKGVNTEAFF. The CDR3 nucleotides read TGTGCCAGCAGTTACAAGGGGGTGAACACTGAAGCTTTCTTT.

This clone is medium-sized in the sample. Different DNA sequences within this sample yield the same CDR3. This chain uses TRBV4-1 with TRBJ1-5; perhaps TRBD1 as D (5 bases). The germline V gene encodes CDR1 MGHRA and CDR2 YSYEKL. This CDR3 has 18 residues. With 0 bases removed from V and 1 base from J, the gap between germline ends came to 16 bases. CDR3 residues: CASSQDIRDPWSNQPQHF. The CDR3 coding sequence is TGCGCCAGCAGCCAAGATATTAGGGACCCCTGGAGCAATCAGCCCCAGCATTTT.

The chain links TRBV18 to TRBJ1-2; TRBD1 matches at 7 bases. The V gene end was trimmed by 5 bases and the J gene end by 4 bases; junction bases not matched to a gene: 10. Germline assignment: CDR1 KGHSH and CDR2 LQKENI. The CDR3 totals 15 residues. This chain's CDR3 is CASSDREKNPYGYTF. The CDR3 nucleotides are TGTGCCAGCTCAGACAGGGAAAAAAACCCCTATGGCTACACCTTC.

The CDR3 DNA is TGTGCCAGCAGCTTAGAGGGCGGGGCTCAATACGAGCAGTACTTC. This translates into CASSLEGGAQYEQYF. The chain links TRBV11-2 to TRBJ2-7; possible D gene TRBD2, 6 bases. V was trimmed by 0 bases and J by 4 bases, leaving 13 bases between them. Germline V gene lookup returns CDR1 SGHAT and CDR2 FQNNGV. This CDR3 region has 15 residues.

J is TRBJ2-7 and V is TRBV19; 16 nucleotides agree with TRBD2. Germline values: CDR1 LNHDA, CDR2 SQIVND (reference sequence). The junction had 8 bases not matched to a gene; V was cut back by 5 bases and J by 4 bases. CDR3 size: 17 residues. The CDR3 bases are TGTGCCAGTAGTCTAGGGACTAGCGGGAGGGACTGGTACGAGCAGTACTTC. This sequence encodes CASSLGTSGRDWYEQYF. The variable domain in full, completed from reference TRBV19 and TRBJ2-7, reads DGGITQSPKYLFRKEGQNVTLSCEQNLNHDAMYWYRQDPGQGLRLIYYSQIVNDFQKGDIAEGYSVSREKKESFPLTVTSAQKNPTAFYLCASSLGTSGRDWYEQYFGPGTRLTVT.

The rearrangement links TRBV3-1 (or the pseudogene TRBV3-2) to TRBJ2-5, with D possibly TRBD2 on 6 matching bases. V dropped 4 bases and J dropped 2 bases, with 14 bases sitting between them. The germline V gene has CDR1 LGHDT and CDR2 YNNKEL (reference sequence). CDR3 length: 15 residues. This chain's CDR3 is CASSRPLAVQETQYF. CDR3 nucleotide sequence: TGTGCCAGCAGCCGGCCATTAGCGGTACAAGAGACCCAGTACTTC.

This chain links TRBV6-1 with TRBJ1-2, with 8 bases that match TRBD1. Trimming took 2 bases from V and 4 from J; bases not matched to a gene: 6. Germline CDR1 reads MNHNS; CDR2 reads SASEGT. The CDR3 length is 15 residues. CDR3 nucleotides: TGTGCCAGCAGTGAACGTTCAGGGGGCTTCTATGGCTACACCTTC. As protein: CASSERSGGFYGYTF.

J is TRBJ1-2 and V is TRBV29-1, with D possibly matching TRBD1 (5 bases). CDR1 and CDR2 (germline): SQVTM, ANQGSEA. V was pared by 5 bases and J by 2 bases, with 12 bases between. The CDR3 has 13 amino acids. CDR3 nucleotide sequence: TGCAGCGTTTCAGGGCAAGTAAACTATGGCTACACCTTC. This encodes CSVSGQVNYGYTF. Looking up the rest from reference TRBV29-1 and TRBJ1-2 gives the full variable domain: SAVISQKPSRDICQRGTSLTIQCQVDSQVTMMFWYRQQPGQSLTLIATANQGSEATYESGFVIDKFPISRPNLTFSTLTVSNMSPEDSSIYLCSVSGQVNYGYTFGSGTRLTVV.

The V gene is TRBV5-1, the J gene TRBJ2-7; 9 bases agree with TRBD1. Germline CDR1 and CDR2: SGHRS and YFSETQ. This CDR3 is 18 amino acids long. Unmatched junction bases numbered 20, after V lost 8 bases and J lost 2 bases. DNA for the CDR3: TGCGCCAGTTCACTCGGGACAGGGTACGGGAGGCGAACCTACGAGCAGTACTTC. This sequence encodes CASSLGTGYGRRTYEQYF.

This clone was seen a few times. This chain links TRBV19 with TRBJ1-5, with a tentative D call TRBD1 (5 bases). The V end was cut by 1 base, the J end by 6 bases, with 13 bases between. CDR3 length: 15 amino acids. CDR1 LNHDA and CDR2 SQIVND come from the germline V gene (reference sequence). CDR3 residues: CASSIGLRVGQPQHF. The DNA of the CDR3 is TGTGCCAGTAGTATAGGCCTCAGGGTGGGTCAGCCCCAGCATTTT.

J is TRBJ1-6 and V is TRBV6-6, with TRBD1 as a possible D gene (5 bases). The CDR3 spans 14 residues. Trimming stripped 4 bases from V and 7 bases from J, with 11 bases between. The germline V gene has CDR1 MNHNY and CDR2 SVGAGI (reference sequence). The CDR3 protein is CASSSGRLNSPLHF. CDR3 in DNA: TGTGCCAGCAGTTCGGGACGGTTGAATTCACCCCTCCACTTT.

The chain uses TRBV6-5 and TRBJ2-1; D gene unclear. Germline V lookup: CDR1 MNHEY, CDR2 SVGAGI. This CDR3 region has 16 residues. Trimming shortened V by 0 bases and J by 5 bases, and 14 bases separated the two germline ends. The CDR3 spells CASSYSTERFHNEQFF. The CDR3 DNA reads TGTGCCAGCAGTTACTCGACCGAGAGATTCCACAATGAGCAGTTCTTC.

V usage is TRBV6-8 and J usage is TRBJ1-1; unclear D gene. Germline CDR1 reads MNHGY; CDR2 reads SAAAGT. This CDR3 comprises 12 residues. Trimming left V 4 bases short and J 6 bases short, with 9 bases between. CDR3: CASSLAFAEAFF. The CDR3 bases are TGTGCCAGCAGTTTGGCTTTTGCTGAAGCTTTCTTT.